The rows below give T cell receptor beta chains drawn from one sample of a study of cytomegalovirus exposure and HLA in healthy donors. The table came from immunoSEQ multiplex PCR; TCRdb's copy has only in-frame clones and leaves some out. The sample records some 240,000 clones, roughly 80% being singletons. The sequenced material came from PBMCs. These receptors were collected from a male donor in good health and CMV-seronegative. CDR3s include the opening cysteine and the closing phenylalanine or tryptophan.

TRBV15	TRBJ2-1	CATSRGGLAEQFF
TRBV28	TRBJ2-7	CASRGTSGRATLLEQYF
TRBV4-2	TRBJ2-7	CASSQATSGSSYEQYF
TRBV6-1	TRBJ2-1	CASSELRWERTEQFF
TRBV19	TRBJ1-2	CASSTGQGGNYGYTF
TRBV28	TRBJ1-3	CASSIDAGLTGNTIYF
TRBV9	TRBJ2-4	CASSVAGGLAGDEAKNIQYF
TRBV4-1	TRBJ2-7	CASSQMPGGDGYEQYF
TRBV19	TRBJ2-7	CASSGGGSRYEQYF
TRBV2	TRBJ2-3	CASSESGGGGTDTQYF
TRBV19	TRBJ2-7	CASSIKGTPYEQYF